This T cell receptor (beta chain) was identified in a study of cytomegalovirus exposure and HLA in healthy donors. Study observations and caveats: Presence/absence results assume similar sequencing depth per donor, which may not hold. It was confirmed in vitro that a few of the CMV-associated chains were specific for CMV antigens. As a later analysis showed, several of the most significant clusters appeared to be linked to common viral pathogens.

The CDR3 totals 13 residues. V lost 5 bases and J 0 bases, leaving 8 bases between the germline ends. Germline CDR1 is SEHNR and CDR2 is FQNEAQ (reference sequence). As concerns this clone: The antigen remains undetermined.

The PCR ran on 60 Vbeta and 13 Jbeta primers. Method: immunoSEQ multiplex PCR; TCRdb's copy keeps in-frame clones and lacks some. This repertoire shows about 190,000 clones, around 79% found once; its top ten account for 1.6%. V is TRBV7-9 and J is TRBJ2-7; no definite D call. The specimen sequenced was PBMCs. The receptor's source is a woman aged 45 to 65 in good health and CMV-seronegative. CDR3: CASSDRSSYEQYF. The CDR3 DNA reads as TGTGCCAGCAGCGATAGAAGCTCCTACGAGCAGTACTTC.